The present entry profiles one T cell receptor beta chain with its context. This sample was included in a study of blood T cell repertoires in COVID-19. In the original processing: By means of reference gene primer amplification, nucleated cell counts were estimated. TCRdb's copy holds only in-frame clones and misses some; the assay was immunoSEQ multiplex PCR. D and trimming come from the DNA, and the V and J calls and clone size come from that table. Of roughly 100,000 clones in the sample, under 90% were seen once. Material: peripheral blood. The sequence was collected from an elderly man with acute or convalescent COVID-19.

The CDR3 region has the DNA TGTGCCAGCAGTTTAGGAGTGGCGGCCTATGGCTACACCTTC. As protein: CASSLGVAAYGYTF. This chain joins TRBV28 and TRBJ1-2, with D hard to call. Germline assignment: CDR1 MDHEN and CDR2 SYDVKM. CDR3 size: 14 residues. V lost 2 bases, J lost 4 bases, and 11 bases lay in between.